This T cell receptor beta chain derives from a study of T-cell memory formation after mild COVID-19. Overall study findings and caveats: In second-wave clones peaking day 37, SARS-CoV-2 specificity remained unconfirmed.

This clonotype was seen a handful of times. Its antigen is undetermined. TCRdb reprocessed the 5' RACE reads via MiXCR and lists one record per CDR3 protein. In the table there are under 700,000 distinct CDR3 sequences, roughly 22% of which are singletons. V was pared by 0 bases and J by 9 bases, with 12 bases between. CDR3 length equals 14 residues. Per germline, CDR1 LNHNV and CDR2 YYDKDF (reference sequence). The chain employs TRBV15 and TRBJ2-1; D is undetermined. This TCR was recovered from an adult woman who had mild COVID-19 (a few samples of this study predate the infection). Cell type and time point are not known. The sample taken for sequencing was PBMCs or a T cell subset sorted from them (not recorded which). In nucleotides, the CDR3 is TGTGCCACCAGCAGAGATCTAGTAGAGACTGAGCAGTTCTTC. This sequence encodes CATSRDLVETEQFF.